This record looks at one TCR beta chain sequence and its context. CDR3 length: 14 residues. The V gene's germline CDR1 is SNHLY and CDR2 FYNNEI. Trimming removed 4 bases at V and 0 bases at J, with 7 bases between. This entry comes from a study of control samples from healthy donors and cancer patients. The data were produced by immunoSEQ multiplex PCR, yet TCRdb's version contains in-frame clones alone and is incomplete. The sample yields 70,000 to 80,000 clones, approximately 84% seen once. The material sequenced was blood. This sequence joins TRBV2 and TRBJ2-1; D perhaps matches TRBD2 (5 bases). This receptor was identified in a woman aged 45-65 years in good health. CDR3 loop: CASSASGSYNEQFF. The CDR3 DNA is TGTGCCAGCAGTGCCAGCGGCTCCTACAATGAGCAGTTCTTC.